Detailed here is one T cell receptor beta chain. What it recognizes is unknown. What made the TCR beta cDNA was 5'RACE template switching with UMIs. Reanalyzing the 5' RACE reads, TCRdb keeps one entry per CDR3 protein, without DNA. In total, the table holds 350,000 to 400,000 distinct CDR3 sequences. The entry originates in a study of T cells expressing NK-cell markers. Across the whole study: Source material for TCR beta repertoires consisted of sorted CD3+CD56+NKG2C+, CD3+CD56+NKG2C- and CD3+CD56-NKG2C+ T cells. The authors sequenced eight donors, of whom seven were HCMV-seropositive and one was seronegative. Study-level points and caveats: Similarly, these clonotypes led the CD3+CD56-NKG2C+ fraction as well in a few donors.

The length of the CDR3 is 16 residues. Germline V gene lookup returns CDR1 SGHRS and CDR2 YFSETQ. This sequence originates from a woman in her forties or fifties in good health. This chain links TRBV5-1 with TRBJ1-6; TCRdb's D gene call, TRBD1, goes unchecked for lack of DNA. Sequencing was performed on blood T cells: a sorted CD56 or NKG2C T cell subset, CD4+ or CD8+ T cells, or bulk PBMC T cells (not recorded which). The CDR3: CASSLRGQSKVSPLHF.